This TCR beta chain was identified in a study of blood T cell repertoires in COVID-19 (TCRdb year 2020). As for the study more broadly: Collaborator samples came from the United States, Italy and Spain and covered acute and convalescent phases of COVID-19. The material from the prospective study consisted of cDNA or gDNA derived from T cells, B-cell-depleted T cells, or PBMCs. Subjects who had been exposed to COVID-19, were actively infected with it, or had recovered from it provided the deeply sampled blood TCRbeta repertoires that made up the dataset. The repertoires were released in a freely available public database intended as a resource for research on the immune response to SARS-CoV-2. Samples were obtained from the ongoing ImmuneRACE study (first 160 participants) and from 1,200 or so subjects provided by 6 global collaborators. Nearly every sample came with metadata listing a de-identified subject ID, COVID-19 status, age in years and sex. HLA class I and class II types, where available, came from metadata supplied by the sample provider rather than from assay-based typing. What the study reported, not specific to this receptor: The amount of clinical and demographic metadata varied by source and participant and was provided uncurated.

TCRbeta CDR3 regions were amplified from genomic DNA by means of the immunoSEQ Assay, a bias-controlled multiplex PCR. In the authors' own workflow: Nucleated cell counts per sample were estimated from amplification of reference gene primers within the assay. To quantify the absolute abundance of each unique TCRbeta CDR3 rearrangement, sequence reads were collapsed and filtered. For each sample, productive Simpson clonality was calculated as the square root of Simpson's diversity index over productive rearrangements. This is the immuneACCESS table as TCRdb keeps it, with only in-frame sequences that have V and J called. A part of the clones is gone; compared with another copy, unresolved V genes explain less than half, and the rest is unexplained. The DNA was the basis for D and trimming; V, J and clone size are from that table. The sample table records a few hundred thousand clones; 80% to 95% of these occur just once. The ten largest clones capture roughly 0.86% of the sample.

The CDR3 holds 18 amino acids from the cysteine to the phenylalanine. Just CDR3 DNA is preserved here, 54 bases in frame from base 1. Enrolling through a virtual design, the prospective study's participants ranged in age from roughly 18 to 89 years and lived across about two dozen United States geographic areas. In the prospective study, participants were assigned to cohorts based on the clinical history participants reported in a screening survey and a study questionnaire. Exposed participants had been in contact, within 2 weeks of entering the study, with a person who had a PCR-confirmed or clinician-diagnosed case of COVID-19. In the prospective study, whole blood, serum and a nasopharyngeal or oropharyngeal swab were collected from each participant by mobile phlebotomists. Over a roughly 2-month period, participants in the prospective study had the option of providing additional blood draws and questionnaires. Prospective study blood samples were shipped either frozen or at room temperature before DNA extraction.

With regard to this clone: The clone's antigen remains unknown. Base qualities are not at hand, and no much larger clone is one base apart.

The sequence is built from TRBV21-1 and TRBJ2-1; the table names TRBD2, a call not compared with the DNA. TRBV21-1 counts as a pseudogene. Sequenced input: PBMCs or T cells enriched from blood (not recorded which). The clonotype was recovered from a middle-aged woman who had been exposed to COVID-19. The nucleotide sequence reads TGTGCCAGCAGCAAAGATGTGGGGAGCGGGAGGGGAGACAATGAGCAGTTCTTC. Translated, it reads CASSKDVGSGRGDNEQFF.